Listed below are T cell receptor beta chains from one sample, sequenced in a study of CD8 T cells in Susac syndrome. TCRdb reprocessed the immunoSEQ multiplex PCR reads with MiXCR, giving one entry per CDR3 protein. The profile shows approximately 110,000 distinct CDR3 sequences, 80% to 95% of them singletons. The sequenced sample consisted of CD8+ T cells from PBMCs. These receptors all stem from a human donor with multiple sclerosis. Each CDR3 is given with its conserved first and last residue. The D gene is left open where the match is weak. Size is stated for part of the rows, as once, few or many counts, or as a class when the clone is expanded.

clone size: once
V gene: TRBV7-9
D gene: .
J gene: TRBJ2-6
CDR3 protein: CASSLDTGANVLTF
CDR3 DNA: TGTGCCAGCAGCTTAGATACTGGGGCCAACGTCCTGACTTTC

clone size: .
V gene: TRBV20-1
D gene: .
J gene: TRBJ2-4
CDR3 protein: CSARDTPSDPNIQYF
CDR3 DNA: TGCAGTGCTAGAGATACGCCTAGCGACCCAAACATTCAGTACTTC

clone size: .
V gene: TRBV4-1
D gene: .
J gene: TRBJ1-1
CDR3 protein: CASSPQSSFTEAFF
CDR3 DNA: TGCGCCAGCAGCCCTCAATCAAGCTTCACTGAAGCTTTCTTT

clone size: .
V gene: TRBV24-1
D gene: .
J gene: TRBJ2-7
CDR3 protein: CATSDQGTPEQYF
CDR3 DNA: TGTGCCACCAGTGATCAAGGGACCCCCGAGCAGTACTTC

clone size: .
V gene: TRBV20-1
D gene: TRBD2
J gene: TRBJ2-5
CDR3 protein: CSARLFPGLASETQYF
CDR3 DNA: TGCAGTGCTAGACTCTTTCCGGGACTAGCGAGCGAGACCCAGTACTTC

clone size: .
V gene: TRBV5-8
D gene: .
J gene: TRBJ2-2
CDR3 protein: CASSLAGGASGELFF
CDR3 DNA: TGTGCCAGCAGCTTGGCGGGGGGCGCGTCCGGGGAGCTGTTTTTT

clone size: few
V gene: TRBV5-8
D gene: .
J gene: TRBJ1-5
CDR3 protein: CASSLGFQPQHF
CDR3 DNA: TGTGCCAGCAGCTTGGGATTTCAGCCCCAGCATTTT

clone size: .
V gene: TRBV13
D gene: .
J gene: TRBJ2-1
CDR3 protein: CASSLQAPVYNEQFF
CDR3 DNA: TGTGCCAGCAGCTTACAAGCGCCCGTCTACAATGAGCAGTTCTTC

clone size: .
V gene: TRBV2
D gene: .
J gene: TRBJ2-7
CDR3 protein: CASSGTVYEQYF
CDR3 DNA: TGTGCCAGCAGTGGGACAGTTTACGAGCAGTACTTC

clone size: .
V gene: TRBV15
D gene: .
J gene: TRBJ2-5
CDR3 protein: CATRGPLETQETQYF
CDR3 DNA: TGTGCCACCAGGGGACCGCTAGAGACCCAAGAGACCCAGTACTTC

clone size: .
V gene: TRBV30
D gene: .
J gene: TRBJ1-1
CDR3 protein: CAWSYGTNTEAFF
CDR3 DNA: TGTGCCTGGAGCTACGGGACGAACACTGAAGCTTTCTTT

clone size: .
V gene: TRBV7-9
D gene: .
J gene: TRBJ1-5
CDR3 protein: CASSSRGSNQPQHF
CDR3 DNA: TGTGCCAGCAGCTCCCGGGGGAGCAATCAGCCCCAGCATTTT

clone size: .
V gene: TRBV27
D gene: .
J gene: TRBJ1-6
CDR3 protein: CASSGDQDGNRPLHF
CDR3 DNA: TGTGCCAGCAGTGGGGACCAGGACGGAAATCGACCCCTCCACTTT

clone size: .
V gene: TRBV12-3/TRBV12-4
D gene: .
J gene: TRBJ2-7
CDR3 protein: CASTGDRYEQYF
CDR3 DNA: TGTGCCAGCACCGGCGACCGATACGAGCAGTACTTC

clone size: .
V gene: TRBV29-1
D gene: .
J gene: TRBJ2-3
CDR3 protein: CSVEGQGRADTQYF
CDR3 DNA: TGCAGCGTTGAAGGGCAGGGTAGGGCAGATACGCAGTATTTT

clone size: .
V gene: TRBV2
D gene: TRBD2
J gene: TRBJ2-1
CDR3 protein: CASSAVPSGSSYNEQFF
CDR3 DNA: TGTGCCAGCAGCGCGGTGCCTAGCGGGAGCTCCTACAATGAGCAGTTCTTC

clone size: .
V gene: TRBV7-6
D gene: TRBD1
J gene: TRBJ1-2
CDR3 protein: CASSVQGTYGYTF
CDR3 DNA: TGTGCCAGCAGCGTACAGGGGACCTATGGCTACACCTTC

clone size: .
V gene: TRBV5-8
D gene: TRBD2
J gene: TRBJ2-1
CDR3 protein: CASSPGLAGRLYDEQFF
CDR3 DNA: TGTGCCAGCAGCCCCGGACTAGCGGGACGGCTGTATGATGAGCAGTTCTTC

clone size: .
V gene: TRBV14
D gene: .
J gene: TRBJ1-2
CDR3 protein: CASRRLGENYGYTF
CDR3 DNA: TGTGCCAGCAGGCGCCTTGGAGAAAACTATGGCTACACCTTC

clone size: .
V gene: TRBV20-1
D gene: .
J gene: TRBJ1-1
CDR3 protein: CSARDPGVGGTEAFF
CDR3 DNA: TGCAGTGCTAGAGATCCTGGGGTTGGGGGCACTGAAGCTTTCTTT

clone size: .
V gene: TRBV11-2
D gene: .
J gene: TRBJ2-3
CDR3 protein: CASSPRAGGTDTQYF
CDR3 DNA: TGTGCCAGCAGCCCCCGGGCAGGGGGGACAGATACGCAGTATTTT

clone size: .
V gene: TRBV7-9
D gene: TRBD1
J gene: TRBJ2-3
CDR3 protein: CASSYADRGIDTQYF
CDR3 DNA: TGTGCCAGCAGCTACGCCGACAGGGGAATAGATACGCAGTATTTT

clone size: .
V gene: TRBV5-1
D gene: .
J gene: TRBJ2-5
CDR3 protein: CASSLALGSETQYF
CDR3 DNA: TGCGCCAGCAGCTTGGCCCTAGGGTCCGAGACCCAGTACTTC

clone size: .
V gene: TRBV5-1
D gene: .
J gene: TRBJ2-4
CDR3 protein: CASSRRRTEIAKNIQYF
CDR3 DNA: TGCGCCAGCAGCCGGCGACGGACGGAGATAGCCAAAAACATTCAGTACTTC

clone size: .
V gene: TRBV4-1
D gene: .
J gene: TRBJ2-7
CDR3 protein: CASSQGVTYEQYF
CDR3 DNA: TGCGCCAGCAGCCAAGGGGTAACCTACGAGCAGTACTTC

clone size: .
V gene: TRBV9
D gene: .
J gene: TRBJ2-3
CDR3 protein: CASSEQDASTDTQYF
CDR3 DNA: TGTGCCAGCAGCGAACAGGATGCTAGCACAGATACGCAGTATTTT

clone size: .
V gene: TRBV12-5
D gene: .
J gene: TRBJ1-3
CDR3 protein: CASGSSRPRPDTIYF
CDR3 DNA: TGTGCTAGTGGTTCTTCGAGGCCGCGTCCGGACACCATATATTTT

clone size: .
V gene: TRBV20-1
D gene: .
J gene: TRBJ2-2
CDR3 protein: CSARDNRELRDTGELFF
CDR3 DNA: TGCAGTGCTAGAGACAACAGGGAGTTGAGGGACACCGGGGAGCTGTTTTTT

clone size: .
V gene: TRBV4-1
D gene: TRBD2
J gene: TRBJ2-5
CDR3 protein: CASSQGTSGQETQYF
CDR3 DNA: TGCGCCAGCAGCCAAGGGACTAGCGGCCAAGAGACCCAGTACTTC

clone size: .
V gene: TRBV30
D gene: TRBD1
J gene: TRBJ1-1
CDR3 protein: CAWNPGTGPTEAFF
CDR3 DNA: TGTGCCTGGAACCCCGGGACAGGGCCTACTGAAGCTTTCTTT

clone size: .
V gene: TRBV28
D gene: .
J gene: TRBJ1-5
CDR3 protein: CASSLSSNQPQHF
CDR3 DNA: TGTGCCAGCAGTTTGAGTAGCAATCAGCCCCAGCATTTT

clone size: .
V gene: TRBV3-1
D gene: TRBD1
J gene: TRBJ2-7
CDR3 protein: CASSPLGTGGYEQYF
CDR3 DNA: TGTGCCAGCAGCCCACTTGGGACAGGCGGCTACGAGCAGTACTTC

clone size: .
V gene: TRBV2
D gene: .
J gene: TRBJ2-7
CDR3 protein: CASTTLVDGRFYEQYF
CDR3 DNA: TGTGCCAGCACTACGCTCGTGGACGGGCGGTTCTACGAGCAGTACTTC

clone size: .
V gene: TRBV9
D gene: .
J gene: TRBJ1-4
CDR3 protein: CASSPHSGEKLFF
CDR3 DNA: TGTGCCAGCAGCCCGCACAGTGGTGAAAAACTGTTTTTT

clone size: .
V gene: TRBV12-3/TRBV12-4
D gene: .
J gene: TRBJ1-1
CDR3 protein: CASRRGGNTEAFF
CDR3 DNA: TGTGCCAGCAGGAGAGGGGGGAACACTGAAGCTTTCTTT

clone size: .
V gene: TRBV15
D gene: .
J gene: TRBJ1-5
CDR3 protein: CATSRSTGGRSNQPQHF
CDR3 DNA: TGTGCCACCAGCAGATCGACAGGTGGAAGGAGCAATCAGCCCCAGCATTTT

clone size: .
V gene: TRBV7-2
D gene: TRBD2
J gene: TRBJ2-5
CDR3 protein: CASSSWGGVQETQYF
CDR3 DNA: TGTGCCAGCAGCTCCTGGGGGGGGGTCCAAGAGACCCAGTACTTC

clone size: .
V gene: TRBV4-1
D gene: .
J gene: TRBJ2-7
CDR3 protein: CASSQEAGAYEQYF
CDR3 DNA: TGCGCCAGCAGCCAAGAGGCTGGGGCCTACGAGCAGTACTTC

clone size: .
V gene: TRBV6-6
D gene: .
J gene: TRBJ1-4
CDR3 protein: CASSYLMDNVFF
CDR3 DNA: TGTGCCAGCAGTTACCTAATGGACAATGTGTTTTTT

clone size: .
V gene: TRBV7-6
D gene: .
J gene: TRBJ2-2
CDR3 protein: CASSLYPDDIGTGELFF
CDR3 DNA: TGTGCCAGCAGCTTATACCCGGACGATATCGGGACCGGGGAGCTGTTTTTT

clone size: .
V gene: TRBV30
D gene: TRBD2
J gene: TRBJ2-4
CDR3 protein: CACSGTSGGWNIQYF
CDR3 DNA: TGTGCCTGCAGCGGGACTAGCGGGGGATGGAACATTCAGTACTTC

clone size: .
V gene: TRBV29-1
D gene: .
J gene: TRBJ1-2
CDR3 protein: CSVTGGRGGGYTF
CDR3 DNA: TGCAGCGTTACCGGGGGTCGGGGCGGTGGCTACACCTTC

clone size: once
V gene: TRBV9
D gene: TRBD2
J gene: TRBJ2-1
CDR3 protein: CASSSGLAVNEQFF
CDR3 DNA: TGTGCCAGCAGCTCGGGACTAGCGGTTAATGAGCAGTTCTTC

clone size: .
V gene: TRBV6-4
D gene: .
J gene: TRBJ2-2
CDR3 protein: CASSVRGSGELFF
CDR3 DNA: TGTGCCAGCAGTGTCCGGGGGTCCGGGGAGCTGTTTTTT

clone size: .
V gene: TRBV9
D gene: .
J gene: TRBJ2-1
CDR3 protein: CASSAVDNEQFF
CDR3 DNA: TGTGCCAGCAGCGCTGTTGACAATGAGCAGTTCTTC

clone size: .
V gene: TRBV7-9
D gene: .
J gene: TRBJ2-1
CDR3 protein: CASSSIGGNEQFF
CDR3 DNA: TGTGCCAGCAGCTCGATAGGGGGGAATGAGCAGTTCTTC